This T cell receptor beta chain was captured in a study of technical replicates of blood from four donors. Using immunoSEQ multiplex PCR, the repertoire was profiled, and TCRdb retains in-frame clones only, with some absent. The profile shows 64,000 or so clones, almost 98% of them singletons. This clone appeared a few times. There are 13 residues in the CDR3. V was shortened by 4 bases and J by 7 bases, with 13 bases between the two germline ends. The germline gives CDR1 MDHEN, CDR2 SYDVKM. This sequence was found in a human donor in good health. The specimen sequenced was T cells isolated from PBMCs. The gene calls are TRBV28 and TRBJ1-1, with D maybe TRBD1 (6 bases). The CDR3 reads CASSSQGRGEAFF. The CDR3 bases are TGTGCCAGCAGTTCTCAGGGGAGGGGTGAAGCTTTCTTT.